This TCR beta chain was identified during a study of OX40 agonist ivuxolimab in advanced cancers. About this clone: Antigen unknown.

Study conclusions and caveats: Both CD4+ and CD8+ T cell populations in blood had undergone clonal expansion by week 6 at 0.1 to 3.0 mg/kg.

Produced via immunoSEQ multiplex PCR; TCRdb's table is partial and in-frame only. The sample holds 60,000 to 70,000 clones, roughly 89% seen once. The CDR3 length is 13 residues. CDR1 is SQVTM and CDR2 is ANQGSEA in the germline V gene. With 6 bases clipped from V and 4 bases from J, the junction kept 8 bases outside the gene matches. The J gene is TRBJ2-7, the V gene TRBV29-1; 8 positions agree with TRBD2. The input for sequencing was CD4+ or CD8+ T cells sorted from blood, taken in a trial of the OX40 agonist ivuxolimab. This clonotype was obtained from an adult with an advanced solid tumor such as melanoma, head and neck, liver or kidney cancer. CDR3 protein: CSVDSGAGYEQYF. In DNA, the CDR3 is TGCAGCGTGGATAGCGGGGCCGGGTACGAGCAGTACTTC.